Following are 10 T cell receptor beta chains from one sample sequenced in a study of T cell changes during pregnancy in multiple sclerosis. The assay was immunoSEQ multiplex PCR, and TCRdb's table has in-frame clones only and misses some. The data hold 75,000 to 95,000 clones, with around 93% observed a single time. Material: peripheral blood, obtained before pregnancy. The receptors shown here come from a female donor with multiple sclerosis, enrolled in a pregnancy study.

J is TRBJ1-3 and V is TRBV21-1; whether TRBD1, the table's D call, matches the DNA was not checked. TRBV21-1 is annotated as a pseudogene. CDR3 length: 17 residues. The CDR3 coding sequence is TGTGCCGGCCTGAGGACAGGGACTCCCAGCTCTGGAAACACCATATATTTT. Its translation is CAGLRTGTPSSGNTIYF.

The chain combines TRBV2 with TRBJ1-2; D is unclear. The CDR3 sequence is 15 residues long. The V and J ends lost 7 bases and 6 bases respectively, with 21 bases between them. In germline, CDR1 is SNHLY, CDR2 FYNNEI. The CDR3 protein is CASIRGDGEVHGYTF. The CDR3 nucleotides are TGTGCCAGCATCCGAGGCGACGGCGAGGTCCATGGCTACACCTTC.

CDR3 DNA: TGTGCCAGCAGCGTAGCCAAGGGCGGGGAGACCCAGTACTTC. Residues: CASSVAKGGETQYF. This chain joins TRBV9 and TRBJ2-5; tentatively, D is TRBD2 (5 bases). The V gene lost 0 bases and the J gene lost 5 bases, with 11 bases spanning the gap. Germline V CDR1 and CDR2: SGDLS, YYNGEE. This CDR3 region has 14 residues.

The chain combines TRBV28 with TRBJ1-5; D ambiguous. V lost 7 bases and J lost 3, with 10 bases in between. Germline CDR1 and CDR2: MDHEN and SYDVKM. The CDR3 length is 13 residues. CDR3 DNA: TGTGCCAGCACCCCGAGAAACAATCAGCCCCAGCATTTT. Amino acid sequence: CASTPRNNQPQHF.

The rearrangement joins TRBV7-3 to TRBJ2-2; TRBD2 matches 15 bases. There are 18 residues in the CDR3. V was pared by 5 bases and J by 5 bases, with 9 bases of the junction left unmatched. Germline assignment: CDR1 SGHTA and CDR2 FQGTGA. CDR3 loop: CASSIGTSGGSRTGELFF. CDR3 nucleotide sequence: TGTGCCAGCAGCATCGGGACTAGCGGGGGGTCGAGGACCGGGGAGCTGTTTTTT.

This clone has more than one count but fewer than ten. The chain recombines TRBV20-1 with TRBJ1-4, with unresolved D. The CDR3 extends over 11 amino acids. Between the trimmed V and J ends, which lost 6 bases and 5 bases, there was a span of 7 bases. Germline V gene sequence: CDR1 DFQATT, CDR2 SNEGSKA (reference sequence). The CDR3: CSAQRNEKLFF. In DNA form, the CDR3 reads TGCAGTGCCCAGAGGAATGAAAAACTGTTTTTT.

The rearrangement uses TRBV11-2 and TRBJ2-4; no clear D. V was shortened by 5 bases and J by 2 bases, with 10 bases between the two germline ends. Germline CDR1 SGHAT, CDR2 FQNNGV. This CDR3 has 14 amino acids. DNA of the CDR3: TGTGCCAGCAGCCCCACCGGGTCCAAAAACATTCAGTACTTC. This encodes CASSPTGSKNIQYF.

The chain employs TRBV6-5 and TRBJ2-1, with 11 positions matching TRBD2. This CDR3 contains 15 residues. J was trimmed by 8 bases and V by 6 bases; bases with no gene match: 9. Germline loops: CDR1 MNHEY, CDR2 SVGAGI. In nucleotides, the CDR3 is TGTGCCAGCAGAAATAGCGGGGGGGCCGGCCATGAGCAGTTCTTC. This gives the protein CASRNSGGAGHEQFF.

The chain joins TRBV5-4 to TRBJ1-2, with a weak D call TRBD1 (5 bases). Germline loops: CDR1 SGHNT, CDR2 YYREEE (reference sequence). V was clipped by 0 bases and J by 3 bases, with 12 bases between them. The CDR3 length is 15 residues. The CDR3 sequence: CASSLGDFPYYGYTF. CDR3 in DNA: TGTGCCAGCAGCTTGGGGGACTTCCCCTACTATGGCTACACCTTC.

The count of this clone is one. The chain combines TRBV18 with TRBJ2-5, with TRBD1 identical over 7 bases. Unmatched junction bases numbered 13, after V lost 4 bases and J lost 5 bases. In germline, CDR1 is KGHSH, CDR2 LQKENI. The CDR3 has 16 residues. CDR3 nucleotides: TGTGCCAGCTCACTACTTAAGGGGGCAGGTGAGGAGACCCAGTACTTC. It is translated as CASSLLKGAGEETQYF.